This T cell receptor (beta chain) was obtained from a study of STAT5B mutations in CD4+ large granular lymphocyte leukemia. Study findings and constraints: Top patient clones used TRBV06 genes more often: 8/27 versus 2/35 in controls.

In the authors' workflow: The detection floor for productive clonotype frequency was 2.59 x 10-5. Clones were read by immunoSEQ multiplex PCR, and TCRdb kept only the in-frame ones, dropping some. V, J and clone size are taken as reported in that table, and D and trimming were inferred from the DNA itself. The data hold about 35,000 clones, with roughly 76% observed a single time. Controls came from buffy coats of healthy blood donors. This clone was seen a handful of times. The antigen remains undetermined. Looked up from germline, CDR1 is DFQATT and CDR2 is SNEGSKA (reference sequence). CDR3 length equals 11 residues. The V gene lost 7 bases and the J gene lost 7 bases, with 10 bases spanning the gap.

Material: CD4+ T cells from blood buffy coats. This chain links TRBV20-1 with TRBJ2-2; D is uncertain. This receptor was identified in a human donor in good health. The CDR3 reads CSVSTFGELFF. The CDR3 nucleotides read TGCAGTGTGTCCACATTCGGGGAGCTGTTTTTT.